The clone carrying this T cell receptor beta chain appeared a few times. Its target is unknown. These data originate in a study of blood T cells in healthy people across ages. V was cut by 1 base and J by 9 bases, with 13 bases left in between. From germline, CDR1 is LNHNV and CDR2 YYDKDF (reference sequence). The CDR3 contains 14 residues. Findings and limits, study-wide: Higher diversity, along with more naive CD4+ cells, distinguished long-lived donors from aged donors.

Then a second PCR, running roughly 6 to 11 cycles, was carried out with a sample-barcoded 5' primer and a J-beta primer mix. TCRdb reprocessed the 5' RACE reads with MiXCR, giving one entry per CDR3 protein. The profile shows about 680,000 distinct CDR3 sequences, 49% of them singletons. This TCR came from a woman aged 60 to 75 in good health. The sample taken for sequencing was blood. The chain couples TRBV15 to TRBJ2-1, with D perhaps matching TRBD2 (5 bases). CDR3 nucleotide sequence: TGTGCCACCAGCAGAGCGGGATCCGAAGTTGAGCAGTTCTTC. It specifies CATSRAGSEVEQFF.